Listed here are 23 T cell receptor beta chains from one sample, sequenced in a study of CD8+CD57+ T cells in acquired aplastic anemia. Template material for TCR beta VDJ and CDR3 profiling consisted of genomic DNA. Via MiXCR, TCRdb re-called the reads, giving one row per CDR3 protein. The repertoire holds around 430,000 distinct CDR3 sequences, with around a third as singletons. It was patients with CD8+CD57+ cell expansion by flow cytometry who were chosen for sequencing. Sequencing was done on a sample of sorted CD4+, CD8+, or CD8+CD57+ T cells (not recorded which) from PBMCs. These receptors were collected from a human donor with aplastic anemia.

This clonotype occurred many times. This sequence joins TRBV2 and TRBJ2-7, with 7 bases lining up with TRBD1. Per the germline V gene, CDR1 is SNHLY and CDR2 is FYNNEI. The ends lost 8 bases at V and 0 bases at J; junction bases unmatched: 7. The CDR3 runs to 14 residues. Here the CDR3 DNA reads TGTGCCAGCCGGGAACAGGGGCCCTCCTACGAGCAGTACTTC. Protein product: CASREQGPSYEQYF.

This clonotype has a count of ten or more. V gene TRBV2 combines with J gene TRBJ2-1; possibly TRBD1 for D (5 bases). The V gene's germline CDR1 is SNHLY and CDR2 FYNNEI. This CDR3 is built from 13 residues. Trimming removed 7 bases from V and 3 bases from J, with 10 bases in between. CDR3 nucleotides: TGTGCCAGCATGGGCAGGGACTACAATGAGCAGTTCTTC. The encoded protein is CASMGRDYNEQFF.

In its sample, this clonotype was seen many times. The V call is TRBV29-1, the J call TRBJ1-1; D not resolved. The CDR3 is made up of 12 amino acids. Deletions cut 6 bases from V and 1 base from J, with 9 bases between. Germline assignment: CDR1 SQVTM and CDR2 ANQGSEA. This CDR3 is CSVRPPNTEAFF. CDR3 nucleotides: TGCAGCGTAAGACCGCCGAACACTGAAGCTTTCTTT.

The chain carries TRBV20-1 and TRBJ2-1; 9 bases fit TRBD2. With V trimmed by 1 base and J by 3 bases, 7 bases remained unmatched. The CDR3 spans 16 residues. Germline V lookup: CDR1 DFQATT, CDR2 SNEGSKA (reference sequence). CDR3 residues: CSARAISGRIYNEQFF. The DNA for the CDR3 is TGCAGTGCTAGAGCCATTAGCGGGAGAATCTACAATGAGCAGTTCTTC.

This clonotype has ten or more counts. The rearrangement uses TRBV10-3 and TRBJ1-6; no clear D gene. CDR3 length: 13 residues. Germline CDR1 reads ENHRY; CDR2 reads SYGVKD. V lost 4 bases and J lost 7, with 8 bases in between. CDR3 amino acids: CAISGTVNSPLHF. CDR3 DNA: TGTGCCATCAGTGGAACAGTAAATTCACCCCTCCACTTT.

This chain uses TRBV19 with TRBJ2-7, with 10 bases aligning to TRBD1. Trimming removed 5 bases from V and 3 bases from J; junction bases left unmatched: 7. This CDR3 has 15 amino acids. Germline CDR1 reads LNHDA; CDR2 reads SQIVND (reference sequence). DNA for the CDR3: TGTGCCAGTAGTTCCATTGGACAGGGGGGCTACGAGCAGTACTTC. Protein sequence: CASSSIGQGGYEQYF. Drawing the rest from reference TRBV19 and TRBJ2-7, the complete variable domain is DGGITQSPKYLFRKEGQNVTLSCEQNLNHDAMYWYRQDPGQGLRLIYYSQIVNDFQKGDIAEGYSVSREKKESFPLTVTSAQKNPTAFYLCASSSIGQGGYEQYFGPGTRLTVT.

The genes are TRBV12-3 or TRBV12-4 and TRBJ2-3, with 15 bases lining up with TRBD2. This CDR3 is 19 amino acids long. V lost 8 bases and J lost 1; bases outside the gene matches: 13. The CDR3 protein is CASSGRGRTSGGGTDTQYF. As DNA, the CDR3 is TGTGCCAGCTCAGGCAGGGGTAGGACTAGCGGGGGGGGCACAGATACGCAGTATTTT.

The chain combines TRBV6-1 with TRBJ2-7; tentatively, D is TRBD1 (5 bases). This CDR3 region has 14 residues. Trimming removed 7 bases from V and 0 bases from J, with 13 bases in between. Per the germline V gene, CDR1 is MNHNS and CDR2 is SASEGT. The CDR3 coding sequence is TGTGCCAGCACCACAGGTCAGCTCTCCTACGAGCAGTACTTC. Its translation is CASTTGQLSYEQYF.

The CDR3 region is CASSFKGNYGYTF. Here the CDR3 DNA reads TGTGCCAGCAGTTTCAAGGGTAACTATGGCTACACCTTC. The J gene is TRBJ1-2, the V gene TRBV12-3 or TRBV12-4; D gene ambiguous. This CDR3 spans 13 amino acids. With 3 bases removed from V and 1 base from J, the gap between germline ends came to 6 bases.

This rearrangement joins TRBV10-3 to TRBJ1-2, with D possibly TRBD1 on 5 matching bases. The CDR3 runs to 17 residues. Per germline, CDR1 ENHRY and CDR2 SYGVKD. V lost 3 bases, J lost 1 base, and 18 bases lay in between. The CDR3 DNA reads TGTGCCATCAGTGAACCTACCGGGGCCGACCTTAACTATGGCTACACCTTC. Protein: CAISEPTGADLNYGYTF.

This chain connects TRBV9 to TRBJ1-3; 10 positions agree with TRBD1. V trimming: 5 bases; J trimming: 1 base; junction bases outside the gene matches: 6. Per germline, CDR1 SGDLS and CDR2 YYNGEE. CDR3 length equals 16 residues. CDR3 region: CASSAPGQGSGNTIYF. The CDR3 DNA is TGTGCCAGCAGTGCGCCGGGACAGGGGTCTGGAAACACCATATATTTT.

This clonotype has a handful of counts. V gene TRBV2 combines with J gene TRBJ2-7, with 10 bases that match TRBD2. CDR1 and CDR2 from the germline V gene are SNHLY and FYNNEI. The trim removed 6 bases at V and 6 bases at J, leaving 8 bases unmatched. The CDR3 length is 14 residues. CDR3: CASSLLAGGPEQYF. The DNA for the CDR3 is TGTGCCAGCAGCCTATTAGCGGGAGGCCCCGAGCAGTACTTC.

For this clonotype: This clone may be a read error of a much larger clone one base away. V usage is TRBV7-8 and J usage is TRBJ1-2; D is possibly TRBD1 (6 bases). With 5 bases removed from V and 4 bases from J, the gap between germline ends came to 14 bases. Germline V gives CDR1 SGHVS, CDR2 FQNEAQ. This CDR3 has 14 amino acids. This chain's CDR3 is CASSRTEGFYGYTF. The CDR3 DNA reads TGTGCCAGCAGCCGGACAGAGGGGTTCTATGGCTACACCTTC.

The chain combines TRBV12-3 or TRBV12-4 with TRBJ2-1; D might be TRBD2 (5 bases). The CDR3 runs 12 residues. The V end was cut by 4 bases, the J end by 10 bases, with 11 bases between. As DNA, the CDR3 is TGTGCCAGCAGTTCTGCGAGAGGGGAGCAGTTCTTC. Encoded protein: CASSSARGEQFF.

This clonotype has just a few counts. The genes are TRBV9 and TRBJ2-7, with D perhaps TRBD1 or TRBD2 (5 bases each). The CDR3 sequence is 15 residues long. Germline V CDR1 and CDR2: SGDLS, YYNGEE. Trimming took 0 bases from V and 0 from J, leaving 10 bases between them. This chain's CDR3 is CASSVGWGSSYEQYF. CDR3 bases: TGTGCCAGCAGCGTAGGCTGGGGGAGCTCCTACGAGCAGTACTTC.

This clonotype has ten or more counts. The rearrangement uses TRBV7-9 and TRBJ1-5; no definite D call. The CDR3 consists of 13 residues. Germline V gene sequence: CDR1 SEHNR, CDR2 FQNEAQ (reference sequence). V was shortened by 1 base and J by 7 bases, with 8 bases between the two germline ends. CDR3: CASSLDGIQPQHF. The CDR3 DNA follows: TGTGCCAGCAGCTTAGACGGGATACAGCCCCAGCATTTT.

V is TRBV6-1 and J is TRBJ2-7; TRBD1 matches 9 bases. The germline gives CDR1 MNHNS, CDR2 SASEGT. The J segment lost 6 bases and the V segment lost 6 bases, leaving 9 bases of the junction unmatched. This CDR3 has 14 residues. The CDR3 region has the DNA TGTGCCAGCAGGAGAGTGACAGGGGGGGGCGAGCAGTACTTC. Protein: CASRRVTGGGEQYF.

Ten or more counts support this clonotype. This rearrangement joins TRBV19 to TRBJ2-3; D possibly corresponds to TRBD2 (6 bases). Trimming took 6 bases from V and 10 from J, leaving 23 bases between them. CDR1 is LNHDA, CDR2 SQIVND, per germline (reference sequence). This CDR3 is 15 amino acids long. The CDR3, as DNA: TGTGCCAGTAGGAGGACGCTGATGTCAAGGGAGGCGCAGTATTTT. Translating gives CASRRTLMSREAQYF.

This clonotype has at least ten counts. V usage is TRBV10-3 and J usage is TRBJ1-1; 8 bases are a match to TRBD1. CDR1 and CDR2 from the germline V gene are ENHRY and SYGVKD. Trimming took 0 bases from V and 3 from J; bases not matched to a gene: 6. CDR3 size: 16 residues. The CDR3 nucleotides read TGTGCCATCAGTGAGTCGAGGACAGGGAGGGACACTGAAGCTTTCTTT. Its translation is CAISESRTGRDTEAFF.

This clonotype was counted once. Sequence at one end of the junction differs from germline and may be a read error. The chain joins TRBV7-8 to TRBJ1-1; 11 bases are shared with TRBD1. The V gene's germline CDR1 is SGHVS and CDR2 FQNEAQ. The CDR3 loop spans 18 amino acids. CDR3 in amino acids: CVSSLGGQGASSNTEAFF. In nucleotides, the CDR3 is TGTGTCAGCAGCTTAGGAGGACAGGGGGCCTCCTCGAACACTGAAGCTTTCTTT.

This clonotype was counted only a few times. This sequence joins TRBV5-1 and TRBJ1-1; D may be TRBD1 (6 bases). Germline CDR1 SGHRS, CDR2 YFSETQ. The CDR3 is made up of 16 amino acids. V was pared by 4 bases and J by 3 bases, with 19 bases between. CDR3 region: CASSLGSGATYTEAFF. The CDR3 nucleotides are TGCGCCAGCAGCCTGGGCTCGGGGGCTACGTACACTGAAGCTTTCTTT.

The rearrangement joins TRBV6-1 to TRBJ2-3, with 9 nucleotides matching TRBD2. Germline CDR1 and CDR2: MNHNS and SASEGT. The CDR3 extends over 15 amino acids. J lost 5 bases, V lost 1 base, and 4 bases had no gene match. The CDR3 region has the DNA TGTGCCAGCAGTGAAGAAGCGGGGGGCTTAGATACGCAGTATTTT. This sequence encodes CASSEEAGGLDTQYF.

This clonotype was observed at least ten times. J is TRBJ2-5 and V is TRBV6-5, with D possibly TRBD1 on 6 matching bases. The V gene's germline CDR1 is MNHEY and CDR2 SVGAGI. Between the trimmed V and J ends, which lost 11 bases and 6 bases, there was a span of 13 bases. This CDR3 has 11 amino acids. CDR3 region: CACSGVKTQYF. CDR3 nucleotide sequence: TGTGCCTGCTCAGGGGTAAAGACCCAGTACTTC.